The TCR beta chain under discussion was sequenced for a study of control samples from healthy donors and cancer patients. TCRdb keeps only in-frame clones here, not all; method: immunoSEQ multiplex PCR. The table has about 110,000 clones, approximately 84% seen once. CDR1 is MGHRA, CDR2 YSYEKL, per germline. The V segment lost 1 base and the J segment 0 bases; nucleotides outside the gene matches: 4. CDR3 size: 16 residues. Sequenced input: blood. The genes are TRBV4-1 and TRBJ1-1; 8 bases fit TRBD1. This sequence was found in a man between 18 and 29 years old in good health. The CDR3 region is CASSQGTGRMNTEAFF. The DNA of the CDR3 is TGCGCCAGCAGCCAAGGGACAGGGCGAATGAACACTGAAGCTTTCTTT.